Listed below are T cell receptor beta chains from one sample, sequenced in a study of T cells in Graves' hyperthyroidism and ophthalmopathy. MiXCR was run by TCRdb on the multiplex PCR reads, yielding one entry per CDR3 protein. The table records over 550,000 distinct CDR3 sequences, roughly a sixth of them present only once. Source material: blood. Source of these receptors: a woman aged 18-35 years with Graves' hyperthyroidism. CDR3s include the opening cysteine and the closing phenylalanine or tryptophan. The order of the fields is CDR3 protein, CDR3 DNA, clone size, J gene, V gene, D gene. A D gene is named only where the DNA matches it firmly. Size is stated for part of the rows, as once, few or many counts, or as a class when the clone is expanded.

CDR3: CASSIQGAIYNEQFF
DNA: TGTGCCAGCTCTATTCAGGGGGCTATCTACAATGAGCAGTTCTTC
size: NA
J: TRBJ2-1
V: TRBV18
D: TRBD1

CDR3: CASSLESTYNEQFF
DNA: TGTGCCAGCAGTTTAGAGTCGACCTACAATGAGCAGTTCTTC
size: few
J: TRBJ2-1
V: TRBV27
D: NA

CDR3: CASSYLAPAGTGGRDTEAFF
DNA: TGTGCCAGCAGTTACCTCGCCCCCGCCGGGACAGGGGGCCGGGACACTGAAGCTTTCTTT
size: NA
J: TRBJ1-1
V: TRBV6-5
D: TRBD1

CDR3: CASCLTFTDTQYF
DNA: TGTGCCAGTTGCCTAACTTTCACAGATACGCAGTATTTT
size: few
J: TRBJ2-3
V: TRBV6-1
D: NA

CDR3: CASSPSETGELFF
DNA: TGTGCCAGCAGCCCGTCGGAAACCGGGGAGCTGTTTTTT
size: few
J: TRBJ2-2
V: TRBV6-1
D: NA

CDR3: CASSQALGAYEQYF
DNA: TGTGCCAGCAGCCAAGCTTTGGGTGCCTACGAGCAGTACTTC
size: many
J: TRBJ2-7
V: TRBV14
D: NA

CDR3: CASSYSETSGDYEQYF
DNA: TGTGCCAGCAGTTACTCTGAGACTAGCGGAGACTACGAGCAGTACTTC
size: NA
J: TRBJ2-7
V: TRBV6-6
D: TRBD2

CDR3: CASKTDSNEQFF
DNA: TGTGCCAGCAAGACGGACAGTAATGAGCAGTTCTTC
size: NA
J: TRBJ2-1
V: TRBV7-9
D: NA

CDR3: CASSVEPGGSGMLNEQFF
DNA: TGTGCCAGCAGCGTAGAGCCGGGGGGGAGCGGGATGTTAAATGAGCAGTTCTTC
size: few
J: TRBJ2-1
V: TRBV9
D: TRBD2

CDR3: CASSFWLRSDYEQYF
DNA: TGTGCCAGCAGTTTTTGGCTACGCTCGGACTACGAGCAGTACTTC
size: many
J: TRBJ2-7
V: TRBV28
D: NA

CDR3: CASRQGLAKNIQYF
DNA: TGTGCCAGCCGCCAGGGGTTAGCCAAAAACATTCAGTACTTC
size: many
J: TRBJ2-4
V: TRBV2
D: NA

CDR3: CASSLLGKQFF
DNA: TGTGCCAGCAGCCTCCTGGGTAAGCAGTTCTTC
size: NA
J: TRBJ2-1
V: TRBV11-3
D: NA

CDR3: CATSDRTGGKDTQYF
DNA: TGTGCCACCAGTGATCGGACAGGGGGGAAAGATACGCAGTATTTT
size: NA
J: TRBJ2-3
V: TRBV24-1
D: TRBD1

CDR3: CASSYSWGQPQHF
DNA: TGTGCCAGCAGTTACTCGTGGGGTCAGCCCCAGCATTTT
size: many
J: TRBJ1-5
V: TRBV6-5
D: NA

CDR3: CASSLELAAAGVFNEQFF
DNA: TGCGCCAGCAGCTTGGAGTTAGCGGCAGCGGGAGTATTTAATGAGCAGTTCTTC
size: few
J: TRBJ2-1
V: TRBV5-1
D: TRBD2

CDR3: CASSARQADTQYF
DNA: TGTGCCAGCAGCGCTCGACAGGCAGATACGCAGTATTTT
size: NA
J: TRBJ2-3
V: TRBV4-2
D: NA

CDR3: CASSPGTSGGLRYNEQFF
DNA: TGTGCCAGCAGCCCAGGGACTAGCGGGGGGCTTCGCTACAATGAGCAGTTCTTC
size: NA
J: TRBJ2-1
V: TRBV4-2
D: TRBD2

CDR3: CASSQSSSRAYEQYF
DNA: TGTGCCAGCAGCCAATCCTCTTCGCGGGCCTACGAGCAGTACTTC
size: NA
J: TRBJ2-7
V: TRBV7-2
D: NA

CDR3: CASRRGQGAFIHTEAFF
DNA: TGTGCCAGCAGACGCGGACAGGGGGCATTTATCCACACTGAAGCTTTCTTT
size: many
J: TRBJ1-1
V: TRBV2
D: TRBD1

CDR3: CSARAASGRANTGELFF
DNA: TGCAGTGCTAGAGCTGCTAGCGGGAGGGCCAACACCGGGGAGCTGTTTTTT
size: many
J: TRBJ2-2
V: TRBV20-1
D: TRBD2

CDR3: CASSFRGRSTNEKLFF
DNA: TGTGCCAGCAGCTTTCGGGGAAGATCAACTAATGAAAAACTGTTTTTT
size: NA
J: TRBJ1-4
V: TRBV5-6
D: NA

CDR3: CSARDMTVNQPQHF
DNA: TGCAGTGCTAGAGATATGACAGTTAATCAGCCCCAGCATTTT
size: NA
J: TRBJ1-5
V: TRBV20-1
D: NA

CDR3: CASSQEGQVTDTQYF
DNA: TGCGCCAGCAGCCAAGAGGGACAGGTCACAGATACGCAGTATTTT
size: NA
J: TRBJ2-3
V: TRBV4-1
D: TRBD1

CDR3: CASSISSGVEKLFF
DNA: TGTGCCAGCAGTATTTCCTCAGGGGTGGAAAAACTGTTTTTT
size: few
J: TRBJ1-4
V: TRBV12-3/TRBV12-4
D: NA

CDR3: CASSEDPEGEQYF
DNA: TGTGCCAGCAGTGAAGATCCCGAAGGCGAGCAGTACTTC
size: many
J: TRBJ2-7
V: TRBV25-1
D: NA

CDR3: CASSYPRGPGNEQFF
DNA: TGTGCCAGCAGTTATCCGCGGGGCCCGGGAAATGAGCAGTTCTTC
size: NA
J: TRBJ2-1
V: TRBV6-2/TRBV6-3
D: NA

CDR3: CATSRDPTPNTEAFF
DNA: TGTGCCACCAGCAGAGATCCCACCCCGAACACTGAAGCTTTCTTT
size: NA
J: TRBJ1-1
V: TRBV15
D: NA

CDR3: CASSRAGTSGTDTQYF
DNA: TGCGCCAGCAGCAGAGCCGGGACTAGCGGCACAGATACGCAGTATTTT
size: many
J: TRBJ2-3
V: TRBV5-1
D: TRBD2

CDR3: CASSLGGGGGQETQYF
DNA: TGTGCCAGCAGTTTAGGGGGGGGGGGCGGACAAGAGACCCAGTACTTC
size: NA
J: TRBJ2-5
V: TRBV12-3/TRBV12-4
D: NA

CDR3: CASSLGGGRSEKLFF
DNA: TGTGCCAGCAGTTTAGGCGGCGGGCGCAGTGAAAAACTGTTTTTT
size: few
J: TRBJ1-4
V: TRBV6-5
D: NA

CDR3: CASSQFREQYF
DNA: TGTGCCAGCAGCCAATTCAGGGAGCAGTACTTC
size: NA
J: TRBJ2-7
V: TRBV28
D: NA

CDR3: CASSLGRQTYEQYF
DNA: TGTGCCAGCAGTTTAGGGCGACAGACCTACGAGCAGTACTTC
size: NA
J: TRBJ2-7
V: TRBV28
D: NA

CDR3: CASSSRGAGESYEQYF
DNA: TGTGCCAGCAGCTCCAGAGGGGCAGGGGAGTCCTACGAGCAGTACTTC
size: many
J: TRBJ2-7
V: TRBV7-2
D: NA

CDR3: CASRSGTVDGNTIYF
DNA: TGTGCCAGTAGATCCGGGACAGTGGACGGAAACACCATATATTTT
size: many
J: TRBJ1-3
V: TRBV19
D: TRBD1

CDR3: CASSLRNGREEKLSF
DNA: TGTGCCAGCAGCTTAAGAAACGGAAGGGAGGAAAAACTGTCTTTT
size: few
J: TRBJ1-4
V: TRBV7-9
D: NA

CDR3: CASSFWGEDYTEAFF
DNA: TGTGCCAGCAGCTTTTGGGGGGAAGACTACACTGAAGCTTTCTTT
size: few
J: TRBJ1-1
V: TRBV7-9
D: NA

CDR3: CASSLASGYNEQYF
DNA: TGCGCCAGCAGCTTAGCTAGCGGGTACAACGAGCAGTACTTC
size: NA
J: TRBJ2-7
V: TRBV4-1
D: TRBD2